The T cell receptor (beta chain) under discussion was sequenced for a study of T cells in Graves' hyperthyroidism and ophthalmopathy. Comment on this clonotype: The target antigen is unknown.

Study-wide findings and caveats: The model identified upcoming ophthalmopathy a median about six months ahead of onset.

Amplified regions were TCR beta CDR3 sequences from RNA transcripts. An initial round of RT-PCR targeting the TCR CDR3 relied on the HTBI primer set. From the multiplex PCR reads, TCRdb called clonotypes with MiXCR, one entry per CDR3 protein. The sample records about 260,000 distinct CDR3 sequences, 22% being singletons. Used for diagnoses were clinical symptoms, serum thyroxine and TRAb, thyroid ultrasound and orbital computed tomography. This CDR3 is built from 14 residues. Trimming took 4 bases from V and 5 from J; bases not matched to a gene: 6. The clonotype was recovered from a man aged 30 to 39 with Graves' ophthalmopathy. This chain joins TRBV12-3 or TRBV12-4 and TRBJ2-5, with 8 nucleotides matching TRBD1. The sequenced sample was blood. The CDR3 sequence is CASSWTGLGETQYF. The CDR3 DNA follows: TGTGCCAGCAGTTGGACAGGGCTGGGGGAGACCCAGTACTTC.